These T cell receptor beta chains were read from a single sample in a study of cytomegalovirus exposure and HLA in healthy donors. TCRdb's table, derived via immunoSEQ multiplex PCR, lists solely in-frame clones and lacks some. The data hold 150,000 to 180,000 clones, with around 74% observed a single time. Sequenced input: PBMCs. All receptors come from a man between 18 and 35 years old in good health and CMV-seronegative. CDR3s include the opening cysteine and the closing phenylalanine or tryptophan. The D gene is left open where the match is weak. Clone size appears in some rows only: once, few, many, or a class for an expanded clone.

CDR3 DNA: TGTGCCAGCAGTTACTCTGAAGGGGCCGGGGAGCTGTTTTTT; CDR3 protein: CASSYSEGAGELFF; D gene: .; V gene: TRBV6-5; J gene: TRBJ2-2; clone size: .
CDR3 DNA: TGTGCCAGCAGTGAGACAGGGGGCAGTCCTGATGAGCAGTTCTTC; CDR3 protein: CASSETGGSPDEQFF; D gene: TRBD1; V gene: TRBV6-1; J gene: TRBJ2-1; clone size: .
CDR3 DNA: TGTGCCAGCAGCTTAGCGAGGGGGCCGGGGTCCACTGAAGCTTTCTTT; CDR3 protein: CASSLARGPGSTEAFF; D gene: TRBD1; V gene: TRBV7-9; J gene: TRBJ1-1; clone size: .
CDR3 DNA: TGTGCCAGCAGCACGTTCACAGGACCCAGGGAGACCCAGTACTTC; CDR3 protein: CASSTFTGPRETQYF; D gene: .; V gene: TRBV7-8; J gene: TRBJ2-5; clone size: once
CDR3 DNA: TGTGCCAGCAGCTTGGGACAGGGGTATAATTCACCCCTCCACTTT; CDR3 protein: CASSLGQGYNSPLHF; D gene: TRBD1; V gene: TRBV7-9; J gene: TRBJ1-6; clone size: .
CDR3 DNA: TGTGCCAGCAGCTTGTATTCCCAAAACAGGGGGCTGGTGGATAATTCACCCCTCCACTTT; CDR3 protein: CASSLYSQNRGLVDNSPLHF; D gene: TRBD1; V gene: TRBV7-6; J gene: TRBJ1-6; clone size: .
CDR3 DNA: TGCGCCAGCAGCCAAGGGACTGAGAACTATGGCTACACCTTC; CDR3 protein: CASSQGTENYGYTF; D gene: .; V gene: TRBV4-3; J gene: TRBJ1-2; clone size: .
CDR3 DNA: TGTGCCAGCAGCTGGACGACAGAAGGGCCCTATGGCTACACCTTC; CDR3 protein: CASSWTTEGPYGYTF; D gene: .; V gene: TRBV5-4; J gene: TRBJ1-2; clone size: .
CDR3 DNA: TGTGCCAGCAGCTTATTGGGCGGGGATGCGCAGTATTTT; CDR3 protein: CASSLLGGDAQYF; D gene: .; V gene: TRBV11-3; J gene: TRBJ2-3; clone size: .
CDR3 DNA: TGTGCCAGCAGCTTAGGGGGGGGTTCCTACGAGCAGTACTTC; CDR3 protein: CASSLGGGSYEQYF; D gene: TRBD2; V gene: TRBV7-6; J gene: TRBJ2-7; clone size: few
CDR3 DNA: TGTGCCAGCAGCTTGGAGTTCCGGACAGGGGCCGTTGGCTACACCTTC; CDR3 protein: CASSLEFRTGAVGYTF; D gene: TRBD1; V gene: TRBV5-6; J gene: TRBJ1-2; clone size: .
CDR3 DNA: TGTGCCAGCAGTTCGGGAGGGGGCCTCGGGGAGCTGTTTTTT; CDR3 protein: CASSSGGGLGELFF; D gene: .; V gene: TRBV28; J gene: TRBJ2-2; clone size: .
CDR3 DNA: TGTGCCAGCAGTCGTCCCGGCACCGGGGAGCTGTTTTTT; CDR3 protein: CASSRPGTGELFF; D gene: .; V gene: TRBV6-5; J gene: TRBJ2-2; clone size: .
CDR3 DNA: TGTGCCAGCAGCACGGGTGTCGACTCCTACGAGCAGTACTTC; CDR3 protein: CASSTGVDSYEQYF; D gene: .; V gene: TRBV7-8; J gene: TRBJ2-7; clone size: few
CDR3 DNA: TGTGCCAGCAGCCGGCACCGGGTAGCGGGGGGGCTTCAAGAGACCCAGTACTTC; CDR3 protein: CASSRHRVAGGLQETQYF; D gene: TRBD2; V gene: TRBV7-8; J gene: TRBJ2-5; clone size: .
CDR3 DNA: TGTGCCAGCTCACCTTCACGTCGAGGGGAAAAACTGTTTTTT; CDR3 protein: CASSPSRRGEKLFF; D gene: .; V gene: TRBV18; J gene: TRBJ1-4; clone size: .
CDR3 DNA: TGCGCCAGCAGTCCCCTTGCGGGACAGGGGGTGTATGGCTACACCTTC; CDR3 protein: CASSPLAGQGVYGYTF; D gene: TRBD1; V gene: TRBV4-1; J gene: TRBJ1-2; clone size: .
CDR3 DNA: TGCGCCAGCAGCTTGGCTACTTTGCCCTATGGCTACACCTTC; CDR3 protein: CASSLATLPYGYTF; D gene: .; V gene: TRBV5-1; J gene: TRBJ1-2; clone size: .
CDR3 DNA: TGTGCCAGCTCACCTCGAAGCTCGGGACAGGGGGGTTACGAGCAGTACTTC; CDR3 protein: CASSPRSSGQGGYEQYF; D gene: TRBD1; V gene: TRBV18; J gene: TRBJ2-7; clone size: .
CDR3 DNA: TGTGCCAGTAGTATAGCACAGTCCTATAGCAATCAGCCCCAGCATTTT; CDR3 protein: CASSIAQSYSNQPQHF; D gene: .; V gene: TRBV19; J gene: TRBJ1-5; clone size: .
CDR3 DNA: TGTGCCAGCAGTTACGCGAGGGCTGGCACCGGGGAGCTGTTTTTT; CDR3 protein: CASSYARAGTGELFF; D gene: .; V gene: TRBV6-5; J gene: TRBJ2-2; clone size: .
CDR3 DNA: TGTGCCAGCACCGGGACAGACCGAGAGACCCAGTACTTC; CDR3 protein: CASTGTDRETQYF; D gene: TRBD1; V gene: TRBV6-1; J gene: TRBJ2-5; clone size: .
CDR3 DNA: TGTGCCAGCAGCCGCAGTAATTTGGGAGGGAATGGCTACACCTTC; CDR3 protein: CASSRSNLGGNGYTF; D gene: .; V gene: TRBV6-1; J gene: TRBJ1-2; clone size: .
CDR3 DNA: TGTGCCAGCAGCGTTGATCGGGGTCTCCACAATGAGCAGTTCTTC; CDR3 protein: CASSVDRGLHNEQFF; D gene: .; V gene: TRBV9; J gene: TRBJ2-1; clone size: .
CDR3 DNA: TGTGCCTGGAATTCCCCTGACAGGGACACCAACACTGAAGCTTTCTTT; CDR3 protein: CAWNSPDRDTNTEAFF; D gene: TRBD1; V gene: TRBV30; J gene: TRBJ1-1; clone size: .
CDR3 DNA: TGTTCCAGCAGCCCCAGGGACAGTCTGAACACTGAAGCTTTCTTT; CDR3 protein: CSSSPRDSLNTEAFF; D gene: TRBD1; V gene: TRBV7-9; J gene: TRBJ1-1; clone size: few
CDR3 DNA: TGTGCCAGCAGCCCACCGGGGACAGGGGAAGACACTGAAGCTTTCTTT; CDR3 protein: CASSPPGTGEDTEAFF; D gene: TRBD1; V gene: TRBV7-9; J gene: TRBJ1-1; clone size: .
CDR3 DNA: TGTTCCAGCAGCATCAGGGGGTCTGAGCAGTTCTTC; CDR3 protein: CSSSIRGSEQFF; D gene: TRBD1; V gene: TRBV7-9; J gene: TRBJ2-1; clone size: .
CDR3 DNA: TGTGCCAGCAGTTACTCGGACAGGGGGCAAGGAGAGACCCAGTACTTC; CDR3 protein: CASSYSDRGQGETQYF; D gene: TRBD1; V gene: TRBV6-5; J gene: TRBJ2-5; clone size: .